The entry below gives a single TCR beta chain sequence along with its context. The antigen is not known. The sample comes from a study of Ad26.COV2.S vaccination and SARS-CoV-2 variants. The study's findings and limits: Placebo recipients had lower spike-specific TCR breadth than vaccine recipients.

Stated treatment: approximately 18 received Ad26.COV2.S at low or high dose, single or two shots; about 5 received placebo; per-sample allocation not given. The investigators took samples on day 63 after the first vaccine or placebo injection. Libraries were prepared by immunoSEQ multiplex PCR; TCRdb keeps only in-frame clonotypes and omits some of them. In the table there are hundreds of thousands of clones, 89% of which are singletons. Trimming cost V 6 bases and J 5 bases, with 11 bases left between them. The CDR3 covers 13 residues. Germline V gene lookup returns CDR1 MNHEY and CDR2 SMNVEV (reference sequence).

The rearrangement uses TRBV27 and TRBJ2-1; TRBD2 is a possible D gene (5 bases). The sample consisted of peripheral blood, taken in a trial of Ad26.COV2.S vaccine versus placebo. The receptor comes from a person aged 18-60 years who received the Ad26.COV2.S COVID-19 vaccine or a placebo. The CDR3, as DNA: TGTGCCAGCAGCTTCGAGCGGAACAATGAGCAGTTCTTC. Encoded protein: CASSFERNNEQFF.